This T cell receptor beta chain originates from a study of technical replicates of blood from a few donors. Using immunoSEQ multiplex PCR, the repertoire was profiled, and TCRdb retains in-frame clones only, with some absent. The sample has roughly 56,000 clones, more than 90% seen once. The V end lost 5 bases, the J end lost 7 bases, and 23 bases lay between the germline ends. The germline gives CDR1 SEHNR, CDR2 FQNEAQ (reference sequence). This CDR3 spans 16 amino acids. Sequenced: PBMCs. The rearrangement uses TRBV7-9 and TRBJ1-2; perhaps TRBD1 as D (5 bases). The TCR was taken from a human donor in good health. Some clones in this sample may be carry-over from other donors' samples. DNA of the CDR3: TGTGCCAGCAGCCAAGCGGGTAGGGATTTCGGGGCTGGCTACACCTTC. It yields the protein CASSQAGRDFGAGYTF.